The following is a T cell receptor beta chain sequence with its context. What it binds is not known. These gene names are mouse names. The sequenced fragment ends 1 residue before the CDR3 boundary, so the rest is inferred from the germline J gene. This sample stems from a study of tissue T cells after allogeneic stem cell transplantation. Study results and limitations: Within patients, tissue anatomy strongly shaped TCR repertoire composition. Shared clones across patients were few; motif clustering revealed tissue-specific shared signatures. Blood and spleen captured only part of the tissue TCR repertoire. Sampling depth was limited, and the cohort was small and clinically varied.

Profiled with immunoSEQ multiplex PCR; TCRdb holds only in-frame clones, not every one. The table includes some 48,000 clones, over 70% detected once. Germline CDR1 GKSSPN, CDR2 SITVG. The CDR3 loop spans 11 amino acids. Trimming left V 0 bases short and J 8 bases short, with 7 bases between. The sequenced sample consisted of sorted cells pooled from one or two spleens. This chain connects TRBV31 to TRBJ1-1; D uncertain. This sequence was found in a pool of C57BL/6 mice in good health. The sequenced CDR3 bases are TGTGCCTGGAGTCTAAGTGGGGAAGTCTTC. It codes for CAWSLSGEVF. The CDR3 as a whole reads CAWSLSGEVFF.